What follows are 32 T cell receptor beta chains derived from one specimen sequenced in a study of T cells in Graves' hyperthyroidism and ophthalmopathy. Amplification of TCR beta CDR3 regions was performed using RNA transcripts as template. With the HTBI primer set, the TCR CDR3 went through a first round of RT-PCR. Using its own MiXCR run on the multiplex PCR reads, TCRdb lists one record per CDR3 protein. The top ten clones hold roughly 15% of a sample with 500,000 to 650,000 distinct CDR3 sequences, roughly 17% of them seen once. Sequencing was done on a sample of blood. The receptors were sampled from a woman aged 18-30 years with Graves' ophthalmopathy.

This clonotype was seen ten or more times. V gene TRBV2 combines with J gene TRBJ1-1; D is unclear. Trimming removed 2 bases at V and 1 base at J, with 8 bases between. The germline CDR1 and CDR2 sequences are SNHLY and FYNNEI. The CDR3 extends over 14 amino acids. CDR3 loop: CASSEIWGNTEAFF. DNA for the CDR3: TGTGCCAGCAGTGAAATTTGGGGGAACACTGAAGCTTTCTTT.

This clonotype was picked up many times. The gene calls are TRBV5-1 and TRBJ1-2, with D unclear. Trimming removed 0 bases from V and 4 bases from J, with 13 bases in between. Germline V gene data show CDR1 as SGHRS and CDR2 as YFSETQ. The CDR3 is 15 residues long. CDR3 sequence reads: CASSLDVRGGYGYTF. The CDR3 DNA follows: TGCGCCAGCAGCTTGGATGTTCGGGGAGGCTATGGCTACACCTTC.

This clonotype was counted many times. The CDR3 region has the DNA TGTGCCAGCAGCCAAGCTTACCAGGGGGCGCGGTACAATGAGCAGTTCTTC. Translated: CASSQAYQGARYNEQFF. The chain combines TRBV3-2 with TRBJ2-1; TRBD1, as called in the table, went unchecked against the DNA. TRBV3-2 constitutes a pseudogene. The CDR3 has 17 amino acids.

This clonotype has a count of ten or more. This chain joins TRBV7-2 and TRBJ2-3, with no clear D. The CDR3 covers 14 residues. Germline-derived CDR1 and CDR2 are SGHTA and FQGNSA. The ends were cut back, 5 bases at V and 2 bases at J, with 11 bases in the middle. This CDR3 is CASSAISHTDTQYF. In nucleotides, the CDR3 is TGTGCCAGCAGCGCCATCTCGCACACAGATACGCAGTATTTT.

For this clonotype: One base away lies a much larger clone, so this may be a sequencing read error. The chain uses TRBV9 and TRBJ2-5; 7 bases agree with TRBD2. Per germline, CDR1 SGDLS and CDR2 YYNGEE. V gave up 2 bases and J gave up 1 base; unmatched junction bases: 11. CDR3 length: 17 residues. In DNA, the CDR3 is TGTGCCAGCAGCGTCGGGAGAGACGGGGGGTTCCAAGAGACCCAGTACTTC. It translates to CASSVGRDGGFQETQYF.

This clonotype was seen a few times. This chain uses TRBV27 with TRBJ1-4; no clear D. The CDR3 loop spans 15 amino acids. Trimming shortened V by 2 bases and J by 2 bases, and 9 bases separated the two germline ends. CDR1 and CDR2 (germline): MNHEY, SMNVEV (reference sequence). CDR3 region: CASSLIPTTNEKLFF. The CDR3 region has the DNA TGTGCCAGCAGTTTAATCCCAACCACTAATGAAAAACTGTTTTTT.

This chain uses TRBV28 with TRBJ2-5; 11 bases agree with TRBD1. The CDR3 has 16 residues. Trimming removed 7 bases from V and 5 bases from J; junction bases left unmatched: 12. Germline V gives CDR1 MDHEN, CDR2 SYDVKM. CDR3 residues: CASTSSPGQGEETQYF. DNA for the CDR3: TGTGCCAGCACCAGTTCCCCGGGACAGGGGGAGGAGACCCAGTACTTC.

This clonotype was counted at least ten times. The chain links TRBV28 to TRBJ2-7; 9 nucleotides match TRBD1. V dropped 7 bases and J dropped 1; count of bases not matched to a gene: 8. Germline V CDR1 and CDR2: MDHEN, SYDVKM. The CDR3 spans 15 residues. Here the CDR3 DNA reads TGTGCCAGCACAAAACAGGGGGCAAAGTCCTACGAGCAGTACTTC. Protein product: CASTKQGAKSYEQYF.

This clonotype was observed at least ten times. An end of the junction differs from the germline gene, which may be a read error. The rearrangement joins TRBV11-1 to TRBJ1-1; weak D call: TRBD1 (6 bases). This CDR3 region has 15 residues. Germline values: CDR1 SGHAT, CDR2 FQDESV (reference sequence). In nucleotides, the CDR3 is TGTGCCAGCAGCTTACGATGGACAGTGAAGACTGAAGCTTTCTTT. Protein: CASSLRWTVKTEAFF.

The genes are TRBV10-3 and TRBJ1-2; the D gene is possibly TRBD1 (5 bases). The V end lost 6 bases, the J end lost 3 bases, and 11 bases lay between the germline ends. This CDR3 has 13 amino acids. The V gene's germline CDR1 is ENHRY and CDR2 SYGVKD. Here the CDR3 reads CAIRGLDDYGYTF. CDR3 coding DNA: TGTGCCATCAGGGGGCTGGACGACTATGGCTACACCTTC.

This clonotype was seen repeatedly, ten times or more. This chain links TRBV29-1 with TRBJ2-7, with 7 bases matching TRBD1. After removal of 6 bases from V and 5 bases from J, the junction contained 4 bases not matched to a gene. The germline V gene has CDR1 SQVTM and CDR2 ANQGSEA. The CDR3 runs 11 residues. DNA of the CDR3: TGCAGCGTGAGGGACAGAGACGAGCAGTACTTC. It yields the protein CSVRDRDEQYF.

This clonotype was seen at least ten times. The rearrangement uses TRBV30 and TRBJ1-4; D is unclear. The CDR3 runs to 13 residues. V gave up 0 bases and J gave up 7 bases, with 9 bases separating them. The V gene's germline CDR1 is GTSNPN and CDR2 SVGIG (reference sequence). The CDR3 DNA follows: TGTGCCTGGAGTGTAGATATGGGTGAAAAACTGTTTTTT. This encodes CAWSVDMGEKLFF.

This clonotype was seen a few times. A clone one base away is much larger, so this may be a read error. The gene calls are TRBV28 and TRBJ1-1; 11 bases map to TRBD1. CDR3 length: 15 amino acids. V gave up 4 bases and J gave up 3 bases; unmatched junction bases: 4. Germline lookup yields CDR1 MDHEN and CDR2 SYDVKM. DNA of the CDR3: TGTGCCAGCAGTTCCCCGGGACAGGGGGACACTGAAGCTTTCTTT. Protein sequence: CASSSPGQGDTEAFF.

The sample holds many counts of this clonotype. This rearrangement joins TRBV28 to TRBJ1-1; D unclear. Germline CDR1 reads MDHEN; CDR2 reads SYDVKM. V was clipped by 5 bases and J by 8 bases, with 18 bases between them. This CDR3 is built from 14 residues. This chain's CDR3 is CASSLNKPIWEAFF. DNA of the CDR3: TGTGCCAGCAGTCTTAACAAGCCAATTTGGGAAGCTTTCTTT.

This CDR3 is CASSPRQVGNTIYF. CDR3 nucleotide sequence: TGTGCCAGCTCACCACGGCAGGTTGGAAACACCATATATTTT. This chain joins TRBV18 and TRBJ1-3; D gene unclear. Germline-derived CDR1 and CDR2 are KGHSH and LQKENI. This CDR3 is built from 14 residues. V lost 1 base to trimming and J lost 3 bases, with 7 bases between them.

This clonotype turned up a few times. The CDR3 reads CASSIKRDRGVEAFF. The CDR3 DNA sequence: TGTGCCAGTAGTATTAAACGGGACAGGGGGGTTGAAGCTTTCTTT. The V and J genes are TRBV19 and TRBJ1-1; the match to TRBD1 covers 11 bases. Germline CDR1 LNHDA, CDR2 SQIVND (reference sequence). The V segment lost 3 bases and the J segment 7 bases; nucleotides outside the gene matches: 7. This CDR3 region has 15 residues.

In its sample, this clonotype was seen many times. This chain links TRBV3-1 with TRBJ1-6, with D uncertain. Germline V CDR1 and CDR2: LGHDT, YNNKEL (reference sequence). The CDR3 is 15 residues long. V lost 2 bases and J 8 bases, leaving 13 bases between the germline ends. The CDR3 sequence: CASSQISEVYSPLHF. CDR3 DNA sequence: TGTGCCAGCAGCCAAATATCCGAGGTTTATTCACCCCTCCACTTT.

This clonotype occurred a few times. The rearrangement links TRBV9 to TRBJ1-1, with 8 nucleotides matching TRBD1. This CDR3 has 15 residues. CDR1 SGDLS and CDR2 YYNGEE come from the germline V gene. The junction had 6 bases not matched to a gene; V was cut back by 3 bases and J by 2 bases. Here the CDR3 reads CASSEGTGINTEAFF. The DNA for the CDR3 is TGTGCCAGCAGCGAGGGGACAGGTATAAACACTGAAGCTTTCTTT.

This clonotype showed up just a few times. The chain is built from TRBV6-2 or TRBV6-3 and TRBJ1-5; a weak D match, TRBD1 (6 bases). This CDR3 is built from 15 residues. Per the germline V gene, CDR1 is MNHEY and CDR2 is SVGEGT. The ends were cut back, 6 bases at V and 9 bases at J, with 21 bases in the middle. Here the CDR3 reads CASSPGRQGSPPQHF. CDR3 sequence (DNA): TGTGCCAGCAGCCCAGGACGCCAGGGGTCCCCGCCCCAGCATTTT.

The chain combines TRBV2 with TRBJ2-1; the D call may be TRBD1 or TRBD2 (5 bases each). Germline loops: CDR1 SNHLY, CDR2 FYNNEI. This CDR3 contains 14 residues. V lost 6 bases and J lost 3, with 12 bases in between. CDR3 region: CASRGDRLYNEQFF. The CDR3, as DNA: TGTGCCAGCAGGGGAGACAGACTCTACAATGAGCAGTTCTTC.

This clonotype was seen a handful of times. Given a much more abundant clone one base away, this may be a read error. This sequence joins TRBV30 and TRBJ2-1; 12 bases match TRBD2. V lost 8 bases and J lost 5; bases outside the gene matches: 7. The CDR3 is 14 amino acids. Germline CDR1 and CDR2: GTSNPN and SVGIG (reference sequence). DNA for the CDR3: TGTGCCGGAGTCCTAGCGGGAGGGGACAATGAGCAGTTCTTC. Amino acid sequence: CAGVLAGGDNEQFF.

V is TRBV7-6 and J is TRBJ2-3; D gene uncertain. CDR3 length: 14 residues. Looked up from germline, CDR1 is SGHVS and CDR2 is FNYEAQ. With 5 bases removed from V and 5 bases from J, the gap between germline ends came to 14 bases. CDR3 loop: CASSPPNQRDTQYF. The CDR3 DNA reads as TGTGCCAGCAGCCCCCCCAATCAGAGAGATACGCAGTATTTT.

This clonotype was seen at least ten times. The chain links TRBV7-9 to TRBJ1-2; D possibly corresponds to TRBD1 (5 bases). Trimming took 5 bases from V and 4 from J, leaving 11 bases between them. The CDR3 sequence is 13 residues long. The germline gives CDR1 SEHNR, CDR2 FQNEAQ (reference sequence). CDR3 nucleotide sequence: TGTGCCAGCAGCCCGACAGTAGTCTATGGCTACACCTTC. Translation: CASSPTVVYGYTF.

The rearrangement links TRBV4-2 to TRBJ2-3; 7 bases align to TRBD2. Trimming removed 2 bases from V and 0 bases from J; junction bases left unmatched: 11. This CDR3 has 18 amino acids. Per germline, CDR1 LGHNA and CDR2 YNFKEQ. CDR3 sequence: CASSQSKSSGASTDTQYF. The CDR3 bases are TGTGCCAGCAGCCAATCCAAGTCCAGCGGGGCTAGCACAGATACGCAGTATTTT.

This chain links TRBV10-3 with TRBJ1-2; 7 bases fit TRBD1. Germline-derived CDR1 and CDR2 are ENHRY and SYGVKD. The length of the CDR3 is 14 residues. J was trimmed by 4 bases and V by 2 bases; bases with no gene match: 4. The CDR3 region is CAISERGPGYGYTF. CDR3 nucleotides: TGTGCCATCAGTGAGAGGGGGCCCGGCTATGGCTACACCTTC.

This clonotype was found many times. CDR3 protein: CAWTPLAGAHEQYF. The DNA for the CDR3 is TGTGCCTGGACCCCCTTAGCGGGAGCCCACGAGCAGTACTTC. V usage is TRBV30 and J usage is TRBJ2-7; 9 positions match TRBD2. The CDR3 totals 14 residues. From germline, CDR1 is GTSNPN and CDR2 SVGIG (reference sequence). J was trimmed by 5 bases and V by 4 bases; bases with no gene match: 9.

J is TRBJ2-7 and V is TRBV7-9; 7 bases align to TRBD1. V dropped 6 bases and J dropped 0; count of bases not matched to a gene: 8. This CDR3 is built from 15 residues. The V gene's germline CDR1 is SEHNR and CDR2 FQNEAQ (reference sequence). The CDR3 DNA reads TGTGCCAGCAGGCAAACCGGGACAGACTCCTACGAGCAGTACTTC. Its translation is CASRQTGTDSYEQYF.

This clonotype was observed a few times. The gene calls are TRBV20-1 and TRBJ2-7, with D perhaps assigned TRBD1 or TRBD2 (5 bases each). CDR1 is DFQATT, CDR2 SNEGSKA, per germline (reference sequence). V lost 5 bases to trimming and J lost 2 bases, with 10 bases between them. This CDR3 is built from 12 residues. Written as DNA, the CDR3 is TGCAGTGCTGGGACCAAGACCTACGAGCAGTACTTC. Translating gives CSAGTKTYEQYF.

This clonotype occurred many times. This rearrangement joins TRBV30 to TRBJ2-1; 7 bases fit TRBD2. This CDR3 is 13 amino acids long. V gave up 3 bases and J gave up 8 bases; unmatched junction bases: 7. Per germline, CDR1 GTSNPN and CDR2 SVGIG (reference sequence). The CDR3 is CAWRSSGNYEQFF. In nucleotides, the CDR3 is TGTGCCTGGAGGTCAAGCGGGAATTATGAGCAGTTCTTC.

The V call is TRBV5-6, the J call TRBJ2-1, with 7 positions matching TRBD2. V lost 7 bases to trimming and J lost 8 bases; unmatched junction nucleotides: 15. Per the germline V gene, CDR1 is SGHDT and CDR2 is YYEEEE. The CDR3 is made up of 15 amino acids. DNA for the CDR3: TGTGCCAGCCGTTGGTGGCGGGAGTATCGGGATGAGCAGTTCTTC. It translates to CASRWWREYRDEQFF.

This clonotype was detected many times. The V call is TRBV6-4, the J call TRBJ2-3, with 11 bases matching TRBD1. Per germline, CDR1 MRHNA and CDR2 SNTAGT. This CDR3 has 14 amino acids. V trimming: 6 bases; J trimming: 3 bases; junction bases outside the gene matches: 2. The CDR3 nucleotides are TGTGCCAGCAGCGGGACAGGGGGAACAGATACGCAGTATTTT. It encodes CASSGTGGTDTQYF.

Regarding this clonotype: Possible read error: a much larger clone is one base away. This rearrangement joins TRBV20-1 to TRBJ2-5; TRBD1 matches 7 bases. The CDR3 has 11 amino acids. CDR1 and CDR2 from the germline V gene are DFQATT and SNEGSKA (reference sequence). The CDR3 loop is CSATGTETRYF. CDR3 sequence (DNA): TGCAGTGCGACAGGGACAGAGACCCGGTACTTC.